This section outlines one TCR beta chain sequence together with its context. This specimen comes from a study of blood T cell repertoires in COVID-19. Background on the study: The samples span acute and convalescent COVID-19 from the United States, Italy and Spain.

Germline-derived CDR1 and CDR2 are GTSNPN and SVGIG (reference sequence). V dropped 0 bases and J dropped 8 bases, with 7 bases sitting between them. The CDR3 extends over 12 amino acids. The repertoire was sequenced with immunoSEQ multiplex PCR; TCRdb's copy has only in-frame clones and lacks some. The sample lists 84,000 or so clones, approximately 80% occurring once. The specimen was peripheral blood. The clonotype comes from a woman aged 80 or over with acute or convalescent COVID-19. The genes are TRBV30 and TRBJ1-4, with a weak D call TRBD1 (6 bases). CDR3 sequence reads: CAWSVQGEKLFF. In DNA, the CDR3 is TGTGCCTGGAGTGTACAGGGCGAAAAACTGTTTTTT.